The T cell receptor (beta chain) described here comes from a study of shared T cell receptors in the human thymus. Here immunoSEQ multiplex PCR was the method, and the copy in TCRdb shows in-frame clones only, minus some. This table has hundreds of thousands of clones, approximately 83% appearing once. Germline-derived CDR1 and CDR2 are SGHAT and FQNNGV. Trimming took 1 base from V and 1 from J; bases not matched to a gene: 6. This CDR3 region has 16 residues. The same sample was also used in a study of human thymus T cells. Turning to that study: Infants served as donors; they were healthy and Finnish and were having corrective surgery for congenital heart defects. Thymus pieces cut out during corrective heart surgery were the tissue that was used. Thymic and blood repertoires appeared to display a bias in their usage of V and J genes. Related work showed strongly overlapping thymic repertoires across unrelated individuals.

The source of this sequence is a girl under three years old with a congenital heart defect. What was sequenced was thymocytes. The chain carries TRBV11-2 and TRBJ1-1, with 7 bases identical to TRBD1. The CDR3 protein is CASSLVRGQGNTEAFF. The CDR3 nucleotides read TGTGCCAGCAGCTTAGTGAGGGGGCAGGGGAACACTGAAGCTTTCTTT.